The source of this T cell receptor (beta chain) is a study of T cell clonality in common variable immunodeficiency. Study conclusions and caveats: Common variable immunodeficiency TCR beta sequences reportedly had fewer deletions and N-nucleotide insertions. Authors noted CVID clonality's cause needs subpopulation repertoire sequencing.

Per the germline V gene, CDR1 is DFQATT and CDR2 is SNEGSKA (reference sequence). The CDR3 extends over 12 amino acids. Trimming shortened V by 1 base and J by 9 bases, and 10 bases separated the two germline ends. The protocol was immunoSEQ multiplex PCR, while the TCRdb copy is restricted to in-frame clones and leaves out a portion. The sample shows 21,000 or so clones, none of them appearing just once. The sample holds many counts of this clone. Its antigen is undetermined. The read ends 3 residues early relative to the CDR3; the germline J gene fills the gap. The CVID group had roughly 15 females and 29 males, mean age around 42. Each donor provided about 5 to 8 ml of heparinized whole blood.

This receptor was obtained from a human donor with common variable immunodeficiency. The source material was peripheral blood mononuclear cells. V is TRBV20-1 and J is TRBJ2-1; TRBD1 is a possible D gene (5 bases). This CDR3 is CSARGRGFEQFF. The CDR3 DNA, read in part, is TGCAGTGCTAGAGGAAGGGGATTTGAG.